This TCR beta chain comes out of a study of blood T cell repertoires in COVID-19. The wider study: Sites in the United States, Italy and Spain provided acute and convalescent COVID-19 samples. PBMCs, B-cell-depleted T cells, or T cells provided the cDNA or gDNA that made up the material.

Authors' data handling: Amplification of reference gene primers was used by the study to estimate nucleated cell counts. The protocol was immunoSEQ multiplex PCR, while the TCRdb copy is restricted to in-frame clones and leaves out a portion. That table is the source of V, J and clone size, and D and trimming were worked out from the DNA. There are some 200,000 clones in the sample; roughly four fifths occur only once, and approximately 2.5% lies in the top ten. V was clipped by 3 bases and J by 6 bases, with 11 bases between them. Germline V gene sequence: CDR1 KGHSH, CDR2 LQKENI. The CDR3 length is 14 residues.

The TCR sequence derives from a human donor with acute or convalescent COVID-19. The donor label of this sample is uncertain. The genes are TRBV18 and TRBJ1-4; D is undetermined. The sequencing input was peripheral blood. The CDR3 coding sequence is TGTGCCAGCTCACCGACACGTTCCGATGAAAAACTGTTTTTT. This codes for CASSPTRSDEKLFF.